The next 11 T cell receptor beta chains were all read from a single sample in a study of blood T cell repertoires in COVID-19. Repertoires were generated with immunoSEQ multiplex PCR, while TCRdb's copy carries only in-frame clones and drops some. In the table there are 230,000 or so clones, 81% of which are singletons. The specimen sequenced was peripheral blood. The receptor set was obtained from an elderly woman with COVID-19, enrolled during active disease.

The chain links TRBV7-2 to TRBJ2-7; a possible D gene is TRBD2 (6 bases). There are 13 residues in the CDR3. V lost 1 base and J lost 4, with 8 bases in between. Germline CDR1 reads SGHTA; CDR2 reads FQGNSA. The CDR3 loop reads CASSLDGGYEQYF. The CDR3 DNA follows: TGTGCCAGCAGCTTAGACGGGGGATACGAGCAGTACTTC.

The chain recombines TRBV4-2 with TRBJ2-2, with D possibly TRBD2 on 6 matching bases. Germline V gene sequence: CDR1 LGHNA, CDR2 YNFKEQ. Trimming took off 6 bases at V and 0 bases at J, with 14 bases between the two ends. This CDR3 is built from 16 residues. Written as DNA, the CDR3 is TGTGCCAGCAGGACCCCGGGACTGTCGAACACCGGGGAGCTGTTTTTT. This sequence encodes CASRTPGLSNTGELFF.

The rearrangement uses TRBV5-1 and TRBJ1-2, with a tentative D call TRBD1 (5 bases). The CDR3 sequence is 13 residues long. In germline, CDR1 is SGHRS, CDR2 YFSETQ. V gave up 1 base and J gave up 1 base, with 5 bases separating them. The CDR3 DNA is TGCGCCAGCAGCTTGAGGGGTAACTATGGCTACACCTTC. Translating it yields CASSLRGNYGYTF.

CDR3 sequence (DNA): TGTGCCAGTAGTATGACTCCGGACTATACGCAGTATTTT. This gives the protein CASSMTPDYTQYF. This rearrangement joins TRBV19 to TRBJ2-3, with D perhaps matching TRBD2 (5 bases). From germline, CDR1 is LNHDA and CDR2 SQIVND (reference sequence). The CDR3 extends over 13 amino acids. The V end was cut by 3 bases, the J end by 7 bases, with 11 bases between. Filled out from reference TRBV19 and TRBJ2-3, the complete variable domain reads DGGITQSPKYLFRKEGQNVTLSCEQNLNHDAMYWYRQDPGQGLRLIYYSQIVNDFQKGDIAEGYSVSREKKESFPLTVTSAQKNPTAFYLCASSMTPDYTQYFGPGTRLTVL.

The V gene is TRBV9, the J gene TRBJ2-7; a possible D gene is TRBD1 (5 bases). V was trimmed by 5 bases and J by 3 bases, leaving 18 bases between them. The CDR3 is 15 residues long. Germline V gene data show CDR1 as SGDLS and CDR2 as YYNGEE. The DNA of the CDR3 is TGTGCCAGCAGTATAGGGGCTAGTACGGGCTACGAGCAGTACTTC. Amino acid sequence: CASSIGASTGYEQYF.

This clone was picked up one time. J is TRBJ1-2 and V is TRBV19, with TRBD1 matching 9 bases. V was pared by 5 bases and J by 4 bases, with 5 bases of the junction left unmatched. The CDR3 runs to 14 residues. The V gene's germline CDR1 is LNHDA and CDR2 SQIVND (reference sequence). The CDR3 protein is CASSLGQGFYGYTF. In DNA form, the CDR3 reads TGTGCCAGTAGTCTGGGACAGGGATTCTATGGCTACACCTTC.

The chain is built from TRBV7-9 and TRBJ1-2, with unresolved D. CDR1 SEHNR and CDR2 FQNEAQ come from the germline V gene (reference sequence). V dropped 3 bases and J dropped 0 bases, with 11 bases sitting between them. The CDR3 runs 15 residues. The CDR3 DNA follows: TGTGCCAGCAGCTTCCCGGTGGGAGCTAACTATGGCTACACCTTC. Translating gives CASSFPVGANYGYTF.

The chain uses TRBV9 and TRBJ1-2, with TRBD1 matching over 10 bases. Per the germline V gene, CDR1 is SGDLS and CDR2 is YYNGEE. The CDR3 loop spans 19 amino acids. The V segment lost 6 bases and the J segment 2 bases; nucleotides outside the gene matches: 19. This chain's CDR3 is CASKPATGGAIIGNYGYTF. CDR3 in DNA: TGTGCCAGCAAGCCCGCGACAGGGGGCGCGATCATAGGGAACTATGGCTACACCTTC.

The chain joins TRBV3-1 (or the pseudogene TRBV3-2) to TRBJ1-4; 8 bases align to TRBD1. V was clipped by 5 bases and J by 7 bases; unmatched bases: 9. Germline CDR1 LGHDT, CDR2 YNNKEL (reference sequence). The CDR3 has 15 residues. The CDR3 loop reads CASSARQGMGEKLFF. The CDR3 DNA reads TGTGCCAGCAGCGCGCGACAGGGGATGGGTGAAAAACTGTTTTTT.

The V and J genes are TRBV5-1 and TRBJ1-1; D is perhaps TRBD1 (5 bases). The CDR3 consists of 15 residues. Deletions cut 1 base from V and 3 bases from J, with 13 bases between. CDR1 and CDR2 from the germline V gene are SGHRS and YFSETQ. This chain's CDR3 is CASSLRVQGHTEAFF. CDR3 DNA: TGCGCCAGCAGCTTGCGGGTGCAGGGCCACACTGAAGCTTTCTTT.

This chain joins TRBV2 and TRBJ1-1; tentative D call: TRBD1 (5 bases). The CDR3 has 12 amino acids. Germline V gene lookup returns CDR1 SNHLY and CDR2 FYNNEI. V lost 7 bases and J 2 bases, leaving 8 bases between the germline ends. The CDR3 region has the DNA TGTGCCAGCAAAGGGGAAAACACTGAAGCTTTCTTT. Amino acid sequence: CASKGENTEAFF. Using reference TRBV2 and TRBJ1-1 for the parts outside the CDR3, the full variable domain is EPEVTQTPSHQVTQMGQEVILRCVPISNHLYFYWYRQILGQKVEFLVSFYNNEISEKSEIFDDQFSVERPDGSNFTLKIRSTKLEDSAMYFCASKGENTEAFFGQGTRLTVV.